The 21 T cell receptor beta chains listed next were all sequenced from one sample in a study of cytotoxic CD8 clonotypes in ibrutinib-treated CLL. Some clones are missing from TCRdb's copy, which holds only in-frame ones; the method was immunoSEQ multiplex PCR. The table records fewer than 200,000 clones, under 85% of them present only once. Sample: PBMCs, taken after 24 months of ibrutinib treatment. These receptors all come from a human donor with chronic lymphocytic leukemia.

This CDR3 is CASSPTGAYYGYTF. The DNA for the CDR3 is TGTGCCAGCAGCCCCACCGGAGCTTACTATGGCTACACCTTC. This sequence joins TRBV11-2 and TRBJ1-2; D uncertain. The germline gives CDR1 SGHAT, CDR2 FQNNGV. V dropped 5 bases and J dropped 3 bases, with 13 bases sitting between them. The CDR3 contains 14 residues.

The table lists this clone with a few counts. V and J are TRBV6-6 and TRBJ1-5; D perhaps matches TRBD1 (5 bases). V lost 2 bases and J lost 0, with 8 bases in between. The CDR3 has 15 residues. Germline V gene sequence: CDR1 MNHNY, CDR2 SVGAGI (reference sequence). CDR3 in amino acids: CASSYERGSNQPQHF. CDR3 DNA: TGTGCCAGCAGTTACGAGAGGGGTAGCAATCAGCCCCAGCATTTT.

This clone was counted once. The CDR3 is CASKAQWDSFYEQYF. In DNA form, the CDR3 reads TGTGCCAGCAAAGCACAATGGGACAGCTTTTACGAGCAGTACTTC. V usage is TRBV27 and J usage is TRBJ2-7; 7 bases fit TRBD1. Unmatched junction bases numbered 13, after V lost 7 bases and J lost 4 bases. The CDR3 sequence is 15 residues long. CDR1 and CDR2 (germline): MNHEY, SMNVEV (reference sequence).

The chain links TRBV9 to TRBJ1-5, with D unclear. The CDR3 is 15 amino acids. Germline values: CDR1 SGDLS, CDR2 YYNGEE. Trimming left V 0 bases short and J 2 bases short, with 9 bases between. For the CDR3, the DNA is TGTGCCAGCAGCGTAGGGCAGTCGGGCAATCAGCCCCAGCATTTT. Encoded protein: CASSVGQSGNQPQHF.

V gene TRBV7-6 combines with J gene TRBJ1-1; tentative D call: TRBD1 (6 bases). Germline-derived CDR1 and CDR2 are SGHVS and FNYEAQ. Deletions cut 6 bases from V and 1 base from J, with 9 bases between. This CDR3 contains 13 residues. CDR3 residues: CASRPGANTEAFF. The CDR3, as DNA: TGTGCCAGCAGGCCAGGGGCGAACACTGAAGCTTTCTTT.

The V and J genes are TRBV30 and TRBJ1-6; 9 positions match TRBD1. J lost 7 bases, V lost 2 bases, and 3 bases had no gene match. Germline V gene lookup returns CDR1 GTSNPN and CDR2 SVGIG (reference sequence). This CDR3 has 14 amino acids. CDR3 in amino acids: CAWSLTGGNSPLHF. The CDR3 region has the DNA TGTGCCTGGAGTCTGACAGGGGGAAATTCACCCCTCCACTTT.

The CDR3 DNA follows: TGTGCCAGCAGCCTCTACGAGCAGTACTTC. Amino acids: CASSLYEQYF. The V and J genes are TRBV21-1 and TRBJ2-7; the table's D call of TRBD2 was not tested on the DNA. TRBV21-1 is reported as a pseudogene. The CDR3 length is 10 residues.

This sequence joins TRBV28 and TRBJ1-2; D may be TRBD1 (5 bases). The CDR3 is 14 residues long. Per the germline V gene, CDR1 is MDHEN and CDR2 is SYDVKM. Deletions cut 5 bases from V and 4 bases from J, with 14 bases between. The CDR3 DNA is TGTGCCAGCAGTAAATCCACGAGGGGCTATGGCTACACCTTC. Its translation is CASSKSTRGYGYTF.

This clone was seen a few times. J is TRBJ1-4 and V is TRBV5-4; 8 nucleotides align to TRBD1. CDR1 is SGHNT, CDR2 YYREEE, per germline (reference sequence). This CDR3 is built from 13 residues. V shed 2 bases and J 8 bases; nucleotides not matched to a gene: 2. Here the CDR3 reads CASSLAGGEKLFF. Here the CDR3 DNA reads TGTGCCAGCAGCTTAGCAGGGGGCGAAAAACTGTTTTTT.

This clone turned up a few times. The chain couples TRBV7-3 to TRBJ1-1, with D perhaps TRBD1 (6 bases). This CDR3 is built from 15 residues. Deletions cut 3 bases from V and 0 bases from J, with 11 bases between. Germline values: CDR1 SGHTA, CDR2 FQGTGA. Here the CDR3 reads CASSFQGPLNTEAFF. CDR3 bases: TGTGCCAGCAGCTTCCAGGGGCCGCTGAACACTGAAGCTTTCTTT.

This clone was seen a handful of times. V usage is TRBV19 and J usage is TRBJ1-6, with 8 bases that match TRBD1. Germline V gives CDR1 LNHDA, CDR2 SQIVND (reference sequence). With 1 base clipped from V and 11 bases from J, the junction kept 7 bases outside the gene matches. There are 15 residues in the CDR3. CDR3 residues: CASSIVPDRGPPLHF. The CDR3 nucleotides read TGTGCCAGTAGTATAGTCCCTGACAGGGGACCACCCCTCCACTTT.

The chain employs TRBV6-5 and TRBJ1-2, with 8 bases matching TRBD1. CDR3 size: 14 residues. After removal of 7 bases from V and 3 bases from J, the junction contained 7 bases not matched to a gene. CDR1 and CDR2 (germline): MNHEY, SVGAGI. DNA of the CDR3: TGTGCCAGCAAGAACGGACAGGGCCACTATGGCTACACCTTC. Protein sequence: CASKNGQGHYGYTF.

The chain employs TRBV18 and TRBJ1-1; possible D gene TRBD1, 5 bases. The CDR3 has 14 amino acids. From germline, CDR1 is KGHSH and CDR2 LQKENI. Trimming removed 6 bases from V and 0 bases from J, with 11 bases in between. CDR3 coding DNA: TGTGCCAGCTCCATTGACAGAGTGAACACTGAAGCTTTCTTT. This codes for CASSIDRVNTEAFF.

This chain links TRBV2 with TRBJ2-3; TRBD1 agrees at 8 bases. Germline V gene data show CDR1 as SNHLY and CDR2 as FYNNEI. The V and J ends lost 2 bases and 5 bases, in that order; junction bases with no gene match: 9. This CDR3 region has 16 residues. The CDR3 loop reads CASSEFRRQGKDTQYF. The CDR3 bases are TGTGCCAGCAGTGAATTCAGGAGACAGGGGAAAGATACGCAGTATTTT.

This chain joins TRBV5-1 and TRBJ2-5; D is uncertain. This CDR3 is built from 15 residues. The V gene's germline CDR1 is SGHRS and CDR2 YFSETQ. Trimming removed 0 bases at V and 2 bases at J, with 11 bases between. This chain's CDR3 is CASSLVGQSQETQYF. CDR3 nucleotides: TGCGCCAGCAGCTTGGTTGGGCAGTCACAAGAGACCCAGTACTTC.

The CDR3 here is CASSQDSWVEQYF. The CDR3 nucleotides are TGTGCCAGCAGCCAAGATTCCTGGGTTGAGCAGTACTTC. The chain employs TRBV4-2 and TRBJ2-7; D uncertain. Germline CDR1 is LGHNA and CDR2 is YNFKEQ. Trimming took off 0 bases at V and 7 bases at J, with 10 bases between the two ends. This CDR3 spans 13 amino acids.

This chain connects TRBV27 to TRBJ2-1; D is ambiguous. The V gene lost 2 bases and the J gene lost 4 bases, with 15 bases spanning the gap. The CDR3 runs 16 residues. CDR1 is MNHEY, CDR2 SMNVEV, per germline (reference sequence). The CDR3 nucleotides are TGTGCCAGCAGTTTACCCCCCGGGTTTGGATACAATGAGCAGTTCTTC. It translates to CASSLPPGFGYNEQFF.

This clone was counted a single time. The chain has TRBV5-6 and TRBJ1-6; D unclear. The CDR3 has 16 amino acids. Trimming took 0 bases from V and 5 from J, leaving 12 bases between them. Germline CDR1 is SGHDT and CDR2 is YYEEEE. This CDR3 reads CASSLDLGTNNSPLHF. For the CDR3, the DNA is TGTGCCAGCAGCTTGGACCTGGGCACGAATAATTCACCCCTCCACTTT.

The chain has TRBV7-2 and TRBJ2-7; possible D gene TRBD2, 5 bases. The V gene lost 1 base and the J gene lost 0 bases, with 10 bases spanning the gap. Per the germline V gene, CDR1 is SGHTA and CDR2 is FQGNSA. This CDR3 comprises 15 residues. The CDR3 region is CASSLVGGYSYEQYF. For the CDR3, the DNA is TGTGCCAGCAGCTTAGTGGGCGGGTACTCCTACGAGCAGTACTTC.

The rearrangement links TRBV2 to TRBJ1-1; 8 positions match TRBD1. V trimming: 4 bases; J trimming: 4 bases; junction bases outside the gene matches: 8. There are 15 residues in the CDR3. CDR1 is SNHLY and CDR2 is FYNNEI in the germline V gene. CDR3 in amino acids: CASSGQGKVATEAFF. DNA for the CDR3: TGTGCCAGCAGTGGACAGGGGAAGGTGGCCACTGAAGCTTTCTTT.

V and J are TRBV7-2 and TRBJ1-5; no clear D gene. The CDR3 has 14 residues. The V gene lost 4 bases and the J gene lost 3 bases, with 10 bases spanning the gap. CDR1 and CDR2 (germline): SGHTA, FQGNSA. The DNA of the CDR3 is TGTGCCAGCAGCTGGGGAGGGAACAATCAGCCCCAGCATTTT. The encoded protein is CASSWGGNNQPQHF.